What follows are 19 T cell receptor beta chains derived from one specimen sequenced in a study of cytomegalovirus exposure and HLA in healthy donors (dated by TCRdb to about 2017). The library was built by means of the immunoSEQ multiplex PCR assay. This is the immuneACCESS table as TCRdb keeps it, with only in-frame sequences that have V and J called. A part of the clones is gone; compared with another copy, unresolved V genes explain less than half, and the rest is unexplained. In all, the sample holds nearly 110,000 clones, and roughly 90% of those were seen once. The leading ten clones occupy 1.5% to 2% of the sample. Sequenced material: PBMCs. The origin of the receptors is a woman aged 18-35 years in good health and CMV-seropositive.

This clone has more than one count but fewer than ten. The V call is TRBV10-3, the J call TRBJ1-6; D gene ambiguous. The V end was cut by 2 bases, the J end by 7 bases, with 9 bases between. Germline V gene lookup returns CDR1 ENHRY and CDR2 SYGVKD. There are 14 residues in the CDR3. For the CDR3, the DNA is TGTGCCATCAGTGAGGCGGAGAGAAATTCACCCCTCCACTTT. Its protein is CAISEAERNSPLHF.

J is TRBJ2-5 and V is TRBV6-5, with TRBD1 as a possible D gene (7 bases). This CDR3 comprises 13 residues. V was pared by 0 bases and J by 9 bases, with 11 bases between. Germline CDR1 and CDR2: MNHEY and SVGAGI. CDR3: CASSYSRGEAQYF. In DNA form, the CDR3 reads TGTGCCAGCAGTTACTCCAGGGGGGAGGCCCAGTACTTC.

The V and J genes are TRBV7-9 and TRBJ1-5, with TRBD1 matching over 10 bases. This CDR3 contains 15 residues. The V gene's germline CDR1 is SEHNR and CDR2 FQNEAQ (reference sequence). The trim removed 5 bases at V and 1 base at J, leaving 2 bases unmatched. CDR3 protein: CASSRQGASNQPQHF. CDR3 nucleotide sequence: TGTGCCAGCAGCCGACAGGGGGCAAGCAATCAGCCCCAGCATTTT.

This CDR3 reads CASSEVGTGFFYEQYF. In DNA, the CDR3 is TGTGCCAGCAGTGAGGTGGGCACAGGCTTCTTCTACGAGCAGTACTTC. The chain uses TRBV6-1 and TRBJ2-7, with D possibly being TRBD1 (5 bases). Trimming took off 3 bases at V and 3 bases at J, with 18 bases between the two ends. The germline CDR1 and CDR2 sequences are MNHNS and SASEGT. CDR3 length equals 16 residues.

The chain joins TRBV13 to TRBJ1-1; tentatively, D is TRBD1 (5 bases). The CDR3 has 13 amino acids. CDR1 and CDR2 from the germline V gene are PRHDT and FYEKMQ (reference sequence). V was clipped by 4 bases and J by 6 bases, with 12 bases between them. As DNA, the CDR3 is TGTGCCAGCAGCTCTTCAGGGATGGCTGAAGCTTTCTTT. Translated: CASSSSGMAEAFF. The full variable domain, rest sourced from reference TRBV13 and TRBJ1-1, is AAGVIQSPRHLIKEKRETATLKCYPIPRHDTVYWYQQGPGQDPQFLISFYEKMQSDKGSIPDRFSAQQFSDYHSELNMSSLELGDSALYFCASSSSGMAEAFFGQGTRLTVV.

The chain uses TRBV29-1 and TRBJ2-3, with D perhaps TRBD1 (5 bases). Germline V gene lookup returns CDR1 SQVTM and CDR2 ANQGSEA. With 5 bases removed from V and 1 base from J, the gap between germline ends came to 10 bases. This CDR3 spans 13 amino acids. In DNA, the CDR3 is TGCAGCGTTAACCCGACAGGCACAGATACGCAGTATTTT. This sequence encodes CSVNPTGTDTQYF.

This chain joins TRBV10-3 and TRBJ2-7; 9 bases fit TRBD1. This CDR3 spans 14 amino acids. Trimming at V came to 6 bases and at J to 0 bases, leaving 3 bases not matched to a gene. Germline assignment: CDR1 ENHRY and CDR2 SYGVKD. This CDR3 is CAIRRTGDSYEQYF. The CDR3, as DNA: TGTGCCATCAGGAGGACAGGGGACTCCTACGAGCAGTACTTC.

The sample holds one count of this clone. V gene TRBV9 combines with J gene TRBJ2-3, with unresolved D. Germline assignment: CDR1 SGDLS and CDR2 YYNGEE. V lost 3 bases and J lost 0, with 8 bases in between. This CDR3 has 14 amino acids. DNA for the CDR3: TGTGCCAGCAGCGAAGCGCGTAGCACAGATACGCAGTATTTT. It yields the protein CASSEARSTDTQYF.

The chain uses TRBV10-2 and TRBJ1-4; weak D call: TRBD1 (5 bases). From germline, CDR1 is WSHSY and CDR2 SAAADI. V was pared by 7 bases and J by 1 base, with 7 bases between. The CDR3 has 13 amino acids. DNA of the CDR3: TGCGCCAGCAACCAGGGAACTAATGAAAAACTGTTTTTT. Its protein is CASNQGTNEKLFF.

CDR3 nucleotide sequence: TGTGCCAGCAGCTTAGCCCGGGGCGGGGTCTCACCCCTCCACTTT. Translated, it gives CASSLARGGVSPLHF. The rearrangement joins TRBV7-2 to TRBJ1-6; tentatively, D is TRBD1 (5 bases). CDR1 and CDR2 from the germline V gene are SGHTA and FQGNSA. V lost 0 bases and J lost 10, with 13 bases in between. This CDR3 region has 15 residues.

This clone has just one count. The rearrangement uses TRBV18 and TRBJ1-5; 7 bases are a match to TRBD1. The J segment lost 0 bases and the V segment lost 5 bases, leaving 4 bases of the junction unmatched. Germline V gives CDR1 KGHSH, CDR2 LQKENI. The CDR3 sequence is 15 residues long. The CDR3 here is CASSSGTVSNQPQHF. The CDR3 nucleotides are TGTGCCAGCTCATCCGGGACAGTTAGCAATCAGCCCCAGCATTTT. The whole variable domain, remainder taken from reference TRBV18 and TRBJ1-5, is NAGVMQNPRHLVRRRGQEARLRCSPMKGHSHVYWYRQLPEEGLKFMVYLQKENIIDESGMPKERFSAEFPKEGPSILRIQQVVRGDSAAYFCASSSGTVSNQPQHFGDGTRLSIL.

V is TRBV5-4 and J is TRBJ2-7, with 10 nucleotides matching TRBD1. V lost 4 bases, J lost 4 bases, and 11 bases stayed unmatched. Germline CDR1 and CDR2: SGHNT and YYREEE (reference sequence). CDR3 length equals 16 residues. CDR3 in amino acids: CASSPWGTGVPYEQYV. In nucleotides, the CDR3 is TGTGCCAGCAGCCCCTGGGGGACAGGGGTTCCATACGAGCAGTACGTC.

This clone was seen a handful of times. This chain's CDR3 is CASSHSGGGSTGELFF. CDR3 bases: TGTGCCAGCAGTCACAGCGGGGGGGGCAGCACCGGGGAGCTGTTTTTT. V is TRBV7-8 and J is TRBJ2-2; 10 bases are shared with TRBD2. In germline, CDR1 is SGHVS, CDR2 FQNEAQ. There are 16 residues in the CDR3. J lost 4 bases, V lost 6 bases, and 8 bases had no gene match.

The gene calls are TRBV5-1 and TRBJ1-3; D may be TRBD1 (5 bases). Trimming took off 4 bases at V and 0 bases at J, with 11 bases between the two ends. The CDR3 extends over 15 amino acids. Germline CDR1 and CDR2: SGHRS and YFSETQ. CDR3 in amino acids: CASSTRGGSGNTIYF. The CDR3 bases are TGCGCCAGCAGCACCCGGGGGGGCTCTGGAAACACCATATATTTT.

The CDR3 sequence: CASSSFGRTASGNTIYF. CDR3 sequence (DNA): TGTGCCAGCAGCTCTTTCGGAAGGACAGCCTCTGGAAACACCATATATTTT. This chain links TRBV7-9 with TRBJ1-3; D is possibly TRBD1 (6 bases). Trimming left V 4 bases short and J 0 bases short, with 16 bases between. The CDR3 is 17 amino acids. Germline V gene data show CDR1 as SEHNR and CDR2 as FQNEAQ (reference sequence).

The CDR3 protein is CASSSGTGLRAFF. DNA of the CDR3: TGTGCCAGCAGTTCAGGGACAGGGCTTAGGGCTTTCTTT. The chain uses TRBV28 and TRBJ1-1; 9 bases match TRBD1. Trimming at V came to 4 bases and at J to 11 bases, leaving 8 bases not matched to a gene. In germline, CDR1 is MDHEN, CDR2 SYDVKM. The CDR3 runs 13 residues.

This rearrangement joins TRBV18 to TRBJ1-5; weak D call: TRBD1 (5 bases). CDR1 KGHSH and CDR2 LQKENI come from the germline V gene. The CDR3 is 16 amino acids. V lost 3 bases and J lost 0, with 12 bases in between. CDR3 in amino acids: CASSPPGFNSNQPQHF. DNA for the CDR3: TGTGCCAGCTCACCTCCAGGGTTTAATAGCAATCAGCCCCAGCATTTT.

The CDR3 DNA follows: TGTGCCAGCAGCCGGGGGGGACCGAGATATGAAAAACTGTTTTTT. Translation gives CASSRGGPRYEKLFF. The chain has TRBV6-1 and TRBJ1-4; possibly TRBD1 for D (5 bases). The V end lost 6 bases, the J end lost 6 bases, and 17 bases lay between the germline ends. Germline CDR1 reads MNHNS; CDR2 reads SASEGT. This CDR3 comprises 15 residues.

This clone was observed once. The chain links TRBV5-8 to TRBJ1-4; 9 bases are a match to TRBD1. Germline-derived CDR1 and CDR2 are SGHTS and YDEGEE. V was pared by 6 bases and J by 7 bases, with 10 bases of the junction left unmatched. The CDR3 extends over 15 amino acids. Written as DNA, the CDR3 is TGTGCCAGCAACAAGAAGGACAGGGGAGGTGAAAAACTGTTTTTT. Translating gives CASNKKDRGGEKLFF.